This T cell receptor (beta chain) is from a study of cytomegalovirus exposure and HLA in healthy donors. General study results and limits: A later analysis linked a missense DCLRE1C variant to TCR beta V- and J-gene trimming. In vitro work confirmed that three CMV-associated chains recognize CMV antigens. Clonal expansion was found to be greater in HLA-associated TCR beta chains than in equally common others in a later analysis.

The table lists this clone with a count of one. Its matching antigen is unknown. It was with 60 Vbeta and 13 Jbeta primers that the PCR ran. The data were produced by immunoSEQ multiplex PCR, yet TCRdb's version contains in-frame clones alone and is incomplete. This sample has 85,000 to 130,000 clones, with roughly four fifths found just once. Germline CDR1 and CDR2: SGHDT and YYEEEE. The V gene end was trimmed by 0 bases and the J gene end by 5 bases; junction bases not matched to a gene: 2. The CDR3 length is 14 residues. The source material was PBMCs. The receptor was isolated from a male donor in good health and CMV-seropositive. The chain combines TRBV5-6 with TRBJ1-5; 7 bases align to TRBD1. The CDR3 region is CASSLGQGDQPQHF. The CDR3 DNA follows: TGTGCCAGCAGCTTGGGGCAGGGGGATCAGCCCCAGCATTTT.